This TCR beta chain was recovered during a study of blood T cell repertoires in COVID-19. Study in general: Acute-phase and convalescent COVID-19 samples originated in the United States, Italy and Spain. PBMCs, B-cell-depleted T cells, or T cells provided the cDNA or gDNA that made up the material.

Clones were sequenced by immunoSEQ multiplex PCR, and TCRdb holds only the in-frame ones, with some missing. The data show approximately 110,000 clones, about 83% seen once. V lost 5 bases to trimming and J lost 3 bases, with 10 bases between them. Per the germline V gene, CDR1 is SGHNT and CDR2 is YENEEA. The CDR3 runs 14 residues. The sequenced material came from peripheral blood. This sequence joins TRBV11-3 and TRBJ2-2; D may be TRBD1 (6 bases). The sequence derives from a human donor in a cohort sampled during active COVID-19. The CDR3 bases are TGTGCCAGCAGCCCTGACAGGTACACCGGGGAGCTGTTTTTT. Protein product: CASSPDRYTGELFF.